A single sample gave rise to the 3 T cell receptor beta chains below, sequenced in a study of regulatory T cells in long-lasting Graves disease. Noted time point: newly diagnosed GD, antithyroid drugs for less than 3 months. From RNA extracted from PBMCs, the TCR library was made. Construction of the TCR beta libraries employed iRepertoire HTBI primers in conjunction with Arm-PCR of CDR3 regions. TCRdb re-called the multiplex PCR reads with MiXCR, one entry per CDR3 protein. The data contain 350,000 to 550,000 distinct CDR3 sequences, approximately 15% of them singletons. The same data also went into a second study, on T cells in Graves' hyperthyroidism and ophthalmopathy.

Material: peripheral blood mononuclear cells (PBMCs), obtained at new diagnosis, from a patient treated with antithyroid drugs. The receptor set was obtained from a woman between 45 and 60 years old with Graves disease.

The sample holds many counts of this clonotype. The CDR3 here is CASKRGQNTEAFF. The CDR3, as DNA: TGCGCCAGCAAAAGAGGACAGAACACTGAAGCTTTCTTT. The chain recombines TRBV5-1 with TRBJ1-1, with D possibly matching TRBD1 (5 bases). CDR3 length: 13 residues. Germline CDR1 SGHRS, CDR2 YFSETQ. V dropped 6 bases and J dropped 1 base, with 10 bases sitting between them.

This clonotype was seen repeatedly, ten times or more. V and J are TRBV11-3 and TRBJ2-1; 10 nucleotides align to TRBD2. Trimming took 1 base from V and 6 from J; bases not matched to a gene: 9. Germline V gives CDR1 SGHNT, CDR2 YENEEA. This CDR3 spans 17 amino acids. CDR3 in DNA: TGTGCCAGCAGCTTAGGAGCTAGCGGGAGTGGGTTCAATGAGCAGTTCTTC. Amino acids: CASSLGASGSGFNEQFF. The full variable domain, its missing parts supplied by reference TRBV11-3 and TRBJ2-1, is EAGVVQSPRYKIIEKKQPVAFWCNPISGHNTLYWYLQNLGQGPELLIRYENEEAVDDSQLPKDRFSAERLKGVDSTLKIQPAELGDSAVYLCASSLGASGSGFNEQFFGPGTRLTVL.

Here the CDR3 DNA reads TGTGCCAGCAGCCGGACATTGGGGCGCGAAAAACTGTTTTTT. This encodes CASSRTLGREKLFF. The genes are TRBV14 and TRBJ1-4, with D possibly being TRBD1 (5 bases). CDR1 SGHDN and CDR2 FVKESK come from the germline V gene. The CDR3 spans 14 residues. Between the trimmed V and J ends, which lost 4 bases and 8 bases, there was a span of 14 bases.